This T cell receptor beta chain comes out of a study of cytomegalovirus exposure and HLA in healthy donors. This clone occurred a few times. Its target is not known. V lost 3 bases and J 6 bases, leaving 15 bases between the germline ends. The CDR3 spans 15 residues. Per the germline V gene, CDR1 is LNHDA and CDR2 is SQIVND (reference sequence). Amplification used 60 Vbeta primers and 13 Jbeta primers. The protocol was immunoSEQ multiplex PCR, while the TCRdb copy is restricted to in-frame clones and leaves out a portion. This sample yields 90,000 to 100,000 clones, of which about 80% are seen a single time; 1.5% to 2% belongs to the top ten. Overall study results and limits: Later analysis identified a missense DCLRE1C variant that was linked to TCR beta V- and J-gene trimming. Segments of the TCR beta V type were, in most cases, productive about 90% or about 30% of the time in an earlier analysis. The CMV antigen specificity of a few CMV-associated chains was confirmed through in vitro analysis. The study flagged some 170 TCR beta chains as cytomegalovirus-associated.

The V call is TRBV19, the J call TRBJ1-5; D unclear. Sequencing was carried out using PBMCs. The clonotype originates from a man aged 35 to 55 in good health and CMV-seronegative. The CDR3: CASSISASEGQPQHF. Here the CDR3 DNA reads TGTGCCAGTAGTATTTCGGCGTCAGAGGGTCAGCCCCAGCATTTT.